The rows below give T cell receptor beta chains drawn from one sample of a study of vaccination and CD4 T cells after COVID-19. TCRdb reanalysed the PCR reads using MiXCR and keeps one entry per CDR3 protein. The repertoire holds approximately 8,800 distinct CDR3 sequences, with approximately 63% as singletons. No antigen is known for these receptors. What was sequenced was CD4+ T cells from blood, cultured in vitro. The source of these receptors is a human donor who had recovered from COVID-19. Each CDR3 is given with its conserved first and last residue. D genes are given only for firm matches. The size entry is marked missing in some rows and otherwise reads once, few, many or a size class.

v_gene: TRBV28; j_gene: TRBJ2-7; abundance: few; d_gene: TRBD2; CDR3nt: TGTGCCAGCAATGTCGGGGGGGGAGGCCCCTACGAGCAGTACTTC; CDR3aa: CASNVGGGGPYEQYF
v_gene: TRBV20-1; j_gene: TRBJ1-1; abundance: -; d_gene: -; CDR3nt: TGCAGTGCTCCATCGGGGGCTGAAGCTTTCTTT; CDR3aa: CSAPSGAEAFF
v_gene: TRBV20-1; j_gene: TRBJ2-7; abundance: once; d_gene: -; CDR3nt: TGCAGTGCTAGCTCTCACCCGGAGCAGTACTTC; CDR3aa: CSASSHPEQYF
v_gene: TRBV7-8; j_gene: TRBJ1-1; abundance: -; d_gene: TRBD1; CDR3nt: TGTGCCAGCAGCTTAGGATCAGGGGGTTCCACTGAAGCTTTCTTT; CDR3aa: CASSLGSGGSTEAFF
v_gene: TRBV6-1; j_gene: TRBJ2-7; abundance: -; d_gene: TRBD1; CDR3nt: TGTGCCAGCAGTAGGGACAGGGATTACGAGCAGTACTTC; CDR3aa: CASSRDRDYEQYF
v_gene: TRBV15; j_gene: TRBJ2-5; abundance: -; d_gene: -; CDR3nt: TGTGCCACCAGCTCAGAGGAGACCCAGTACTTC; CDR3aa: CATSSEETQYF
v_gene: TRBV7-2; j_gene: TRBJ2-6; abundance: -; d_gene: -; CDR3nt: TGTGCCAGCACCCCACACACGGTCTCTGGGGCCAACGTCCTGACTTTC; CDR3aa: CASTPHTVSGANVLTF
v_gene: TRBV20-1; j_gene: TRBJ2-5; abundance: few; d_gene: TRBD1; CDR3nt: TGCAGTGCCCGGAGGACAGGGAGGACCCAGTACTTC; CDR3aa: CSARRTGRTQYF
v_gene: TRBV7-2; j_gene: TRBJ2-5; abundance: -; d_gene: -; CDR3nt: TGTGCCAGCAGCCCTGCAGGGCTGGGGGAGACCCAGTACTTC; CDR3aa: CASSPAGLGETQYF
v_gene: TRBV24-1; j_gene: TRBJ1-5; abundance: once; d_gene: -; CDR3nt: TGTGCCACCCTTCAGGGATACCAGCCCCAGCATTTT; CDR3aa: CATLQGYQPQHF
v_gene: TRBV20-1; j_gene: TRBJ1-2; abundance: -; d_gene: TRBD1; CDR3nt: TGCAGTGCAAAGGACAGGGTTCCTGGCTACACCTTC; CDR3aa: CSAKDRVPGYTF
v_gene: TRBV15; j_gene: TRBJ1-2; abundance: -; d_gene: -; CDR3nt: TGTGCCACCAGCACAAAACAGGGATTAGGCTACACCTTC; CDR3aa: CATSTKQGLGYTF
v_gene: TRBV2; j_gene: TRBJ1-5; abundance: once; d_gene: TRBD1; CDR3nt: TGTGCCAGCGAGGGACAGGGGGATCAGCCCCAGCATTTT; CDR3aa: CASEGQGDQPQHF
v_gene: TRBV20-1; j_gene: TRBJ1-6; abundance: few; d_gene: TRBD1; CDR3nt: TGCAGTGCGCCACAGGGGGCAGGAGTCCCCGTGTCACCCCTCCACTTT; CDR3aa: CSAPQGAGVPVSPLHF
v_gene: TRBV6-1; j_gene: TRBJ2-5; abundance: few; d_gene: TRBD1; CDR3nt: TGTGCCTCAAGACGGGGACAGGGCATGGAGACCCAGTACTTC; CDR3aa: CASRRGQGMETQYF
v_gene: TRBV20-1; j_gene: TRBJ1-1; abundance: few; d_gene: -; CDR3nt: TGCAGTGCTAGATCCATCAGGGACGCTTTCTTT; CDR3aa: CSARSIRDAFF
v_gene: TRBV28; j_gene: TRBJ2-7; abundance: -; d_gene: TRBD1; CDR3nt: TGTGCCAGCAGTTGGGGACAGGGAACGAGGCAGTACTTC; CDR3aa: CASSWGQGTRQYF
v_gene: TRBV20-1; j_gene: TRBJ1-5; abundance: -; d_gene: TRBD1; CDR3nt: TGCAGTGCTCCCGACAGGGCAAATCAGCCCCAGCATTTT; CDR3aa: CSAPDRANQPQHF
v_gene: TRBV6-1; j_gene: TRBJ2-5; abundance: few; d_gene: TRBD1; CDR3nt: TGTGCCAGCAGGCACAGGGGGCGTCAAGAGACCCAGTACTTC; CDR3aa: CASRHRGRQETQYF
v_gene: TRBV20-1; j_gene: TRBJ2-7; abundance: few; d_gene: -; CDR3nt: TGCAGTGCTAGAGGTGGGTCCGAGCAGTACTTC; CDR3aa: CSARGGSEQYF
v_gene: TRBV7-9; j_gene: TRBJ2-5; abundance: -; d_gene: TRBD2; CDR3nt: TGTGCCAGCACCAAAGTACGGGAGGGCCTAGAGACCCAGTACTTC; CDR3aa: CASTKVREGLETQYF
v_gene: TRBV20-1; j_gene: TRBJ1-5; abundance: -; d_gene: -; CDR3nt: TGCAGTGCCAGCCCTGGGGCGGGCAATCAGCCCCAGCATTTT; CDR3aa: CSASPGAGNQPQHF
v_gene: TRBV28; j_gene: TRBJ1-2; abundance: few; d_gene: -; CDR3nt: TGTGCCAGCAGCTGGGCGGGTGGCTACACCTTC; CDR3aa: CASSWAGGYTF
v_gene: TRBV7-9; j_gene: TRBJ1-6; abundance: few; d_gene: TRBD1; CDR3nt: TGTGCCAGCAGCCATCCCCCGAGGACAGGGACCTCACCCCTCCACTTT; CDR3aa: CASSHPPRTGTSPLHF
v_gene: TRBV28; j_gene: TRBJ1-5; abundance: -; d_gene: -; CDR3nt: TGTGCCAGCAGGCCCGCCCAGGGGTACAGTCAGCCCCAGCATTTT; CDR3aa: CASRPAQGYSQPQHF
v_gene: TRBV20-1; j_gene: TRBJ1-5; abundance: -; d_gene: -; CDR3nt: TGCAGTGCCCAAGAGGTAGGAAATCAGCCCCAGCATTTT; CDR3aa: CSAQEVGNQPQHF
v_gene: TRBV6-1; j_gene: TRBJ1-1; abundance: -; d_gene: TRBD1; CDR3nt: TGTGCCACGTCCCATAGACAGGGGGACGGGGCTTTCTTT; CDR3aa: CATSHRQGDGAFF
v_gene: TRBV20-1; j_gene: TRBJ2-7; abundance: -; d_gene: TRBD2; CDR3nt: TGCAGTGCCCACGGGACTACCTCCTACGAGCAGTACTTC; CDR3aa: CSAHGTTSYEQYF
v_gene: TRBV28; j_gene: TRBJ1-6; abundance: -; d_gene: TRBD1; CDR3nt: TGTGCCAGCACCAAGGACAGGGGGTTTTCACCCCTCCACTTT; CDR3aa: CASTKDRGFSPLHF
v_gene: TRBV20-1; j_gene: TRBJ1-6; abundance: -; d_gene: -; CDR3nt: TGCAGTGCGAGGGAACAGGCTCGTAATTCACCCCTCCACTTT; CDR3aa: CSAREQARNSPLHF
v_gene: TRBV20-1; j_gene: TRBJ2-7; abundance: -; d_gene: -; CDR3nt: TGCAGTAGAGCTCAGGGGCGCTCCTACGAGCAGTACTTC; CDR3aa: CSRAQGRSYEQYF
v_gene: TRBV24-1; j_gene: TRBJ1-6; abundance: -; d_gene: -; CDR3nt: TGTGCCACCAGTCCAGGACTTAATTCACCCCTCCACTTT; CDR3aa: CATSPGLNSPLHF
v_gene: TRBV20-1; j_gene: TRBJ1-6; abundance: -; d_gene: TRBD1; CDR3nt: TGCAGTGCTAGGGACAGGGGGCCGAATTCACCCCTCCACTTT; CDR3aa: CSARDRGPNSPLHF
v_gene: TRBV7-2; j_gene: TRBJ2-3; abundance: once; d_gene: -; CDR3nt: TGTGCCAGCAGCTCACTTAGAGGGCGGGCCCGCACAGATACGCAGTATTTT; CDR3aa: CASSSLRGRARTDTQYF
v_gene: TRBV6-2/TRBV6-3; j_gene: TRBJ2-5; abundance: -; d_gene: -; CDR3nt: TGTGCCAGCAGTTACTCGTCTGGAGGGTTTGAGACCCAGTACTTC; CDR3aa: CASSYSSGGFETQYF
v_gene: TRBV7-9; j_gene: TRBJ1-6; abundance: -; d_gene: TRBD1; CDR3nt: TGTGCCAGCAGCCAAGGGGGACAGGATCGGTCACCCCTCCACTTT; CDR3aa: CASSQGGQDRSPLHF